This is a list of T cell receptor beta chains from one sample in a study of molecular identifiers for immune sequencing clone quantification. TCRdb itself ran the PCR reads through MiXCR, one entry per CDR3 protein. The data show about half a million distinct CDR3 sequences, with about a quarter seen just once and approximately 0.8% held by the top ten. The sample consisted of naive CD8+ T cells from blood, with Jurkat cell RNA spiked in. The source of these receptors is a human donor in good health. Some libraries in this study had Jurkat cell RNA spiked in. Both conserved end residues are part of each CDR3. The D gene is left open where the match is weak. Clone size is given for some rows only: seen once, a few or many times, or a class if the clone is expanded.

clone size	D gene	V gene	J gene	CDR3 protein
few	-	TRBV6-2/TRBV6-3	TRBJ1-1	CATSRWENTEAFF
many	-	TRBV4-3	TRBJ2-7	CASSQGYEGDEQYF
many	TRBD2	TRBV5-1	TRBJ2-3	CASSFGLAVTDTQYF
-	TRBD1	TRBV27	TRBJ1-6	CASSLSAGTVSPLHF
few	-	TRBV28	TRBJ1-4	CASSLRPGSTNEKLFF
-	-	TRBV7-9	TRBJ2-3	CASSRPRTGVFSDTQYF
few	-	TRBV20-1	TRBJ1-1	CSARDPMNTEAFF
few	TRBD1	TRBV19	TRBJ2-4	CASSPTGTGNIQYF
many	TRBD1	TRBV5-6	TRBJ2-5	CASSQARDRIQETQYF
few	-	TRBV6-2/TRBV6-3	TRBJ2-1	CASSTAADPYNEQFF
-	TRBD2	TRBV6-5	TRBJ2-1	CASSERDSYNEQFF
few	-	TRBV2	TRBJ2-7	CASSDLTDQYF
few	TRBD2	TRBV19	TRBJ2-7	CASSPSGRASYEQYF
-	-	TRBV10-3	TRBJ2-5	CAISVRDNQETQYF
few	-	TRBV12-3/TRBV12-4	TRBJ1-4	CASSWRAGEKLFF
many	TRBD2	TRBV6-4	TRBJ2-1	CASSPGGVEQFF
-	-	TRBV29-1	TRBJ1-1	CSEAGTGVFTEAFF
once	-	TRBV4-1	TRBJ2-5	CASSQDEAGLQEPQYF
few	TRBD2	TRBV5-6	TRBJ2-1	CASSAGGTRYEQFF
-	TRBD1	TRBV10-3	TRBJ2-2	CAISAPGQYGSGELFF
-	-	TRBV11-2	TRBJ2-5	CASSLDLVVWRGPEQETQYF
-	-	TRBV15	TRBJ2-1	CATSGEWEHYNEQFF
-	-	TRBV2	TRBJ2-7	CASSEALQGSREQYF
many	-	TRBV5-4	TRBJ2-7	CASIAVPTYEQYF
-	TRBD1	TRBV9	TRBJ2-2	CASSGTGVFGELFF
-	-	TRBV2	TRBJ2-3	CASSEGAAPSTDTQYF
few	-	TRBV5-1	TRBJ1-2	CASSWIFGTRDSNYGYTF
few	-	TRBV9	TRBJ2-6	CASSEYAGANVLTF
-	-	TRBV9	TRBJ1-1	CASSVSVANTEAFF
few	-	TRBV12-3/TRBV12-4	TRBJ2-3	CASSPSFIDTQYF
few	TRBD1	TRBV4-3	TRBJ2-7	CASSQSLPGQGSYEQYF